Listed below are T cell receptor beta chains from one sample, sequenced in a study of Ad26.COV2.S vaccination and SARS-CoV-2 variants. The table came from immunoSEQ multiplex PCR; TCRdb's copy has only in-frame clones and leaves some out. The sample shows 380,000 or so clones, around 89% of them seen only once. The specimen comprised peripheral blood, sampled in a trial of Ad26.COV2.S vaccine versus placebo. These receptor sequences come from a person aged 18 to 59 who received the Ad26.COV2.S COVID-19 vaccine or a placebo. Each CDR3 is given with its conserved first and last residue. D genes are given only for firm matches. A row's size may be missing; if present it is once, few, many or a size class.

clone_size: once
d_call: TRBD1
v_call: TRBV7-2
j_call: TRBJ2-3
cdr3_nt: TGTGCCAGCAGTTTAACCTCACAGGGGGCAGATACGCAGTATTTT
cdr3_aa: CASSLTSQGADTQYF

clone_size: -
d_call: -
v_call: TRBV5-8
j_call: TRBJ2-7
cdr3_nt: TGTGCCAGCAGCTTGGACCGAGCCTACGAGCAGTACTTC
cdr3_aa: CASSLDRAYEQYF

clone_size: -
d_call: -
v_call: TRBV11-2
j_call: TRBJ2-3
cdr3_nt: TGTGCCAGCAGAGGGCTGCGCCGGGACACAGATACGCAGTATTTT
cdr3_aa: CASRGLRRDTDTQYF

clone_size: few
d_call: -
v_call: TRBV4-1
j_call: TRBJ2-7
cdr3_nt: TGCGCCAGCAGCCAGCGGTTCACGAGCTCCTACGAGCAGTACTTC
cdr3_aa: CASSQRFTSSYEQYF

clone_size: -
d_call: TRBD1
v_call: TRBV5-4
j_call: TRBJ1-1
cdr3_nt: TGTGCCAGCAGCTTGGGTGTGGACAGGGGGGACACTGAAGCTTTCTTT
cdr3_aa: CASSLGVDRGDTEAFF

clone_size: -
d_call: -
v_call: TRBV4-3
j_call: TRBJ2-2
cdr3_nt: TGCGCCAGCAGCCAAGCGGGGGGCAAGGTCGGGGAGCTGTTTTTT
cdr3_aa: CASSQAGGKVGELFF

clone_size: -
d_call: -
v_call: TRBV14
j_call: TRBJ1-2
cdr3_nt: TGTGCCAGCAGCCCCATGCTTGGTGCGGGGGCTAACTATGGCTACACCTTC
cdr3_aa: CASSPMLGAGANYGYTF

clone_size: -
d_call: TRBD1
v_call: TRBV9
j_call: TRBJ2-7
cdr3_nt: TGTGCCAGCAGCGTAGATGGCGGACAGGGTTCCTACGAGCAGTACTTC
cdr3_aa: CASSVDGGQGSYEQYF

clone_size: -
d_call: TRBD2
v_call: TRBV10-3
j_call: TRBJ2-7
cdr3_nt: TGTGCCATCAGTGAGGGCGGGAGTACCTACGAGCAGTACTTC
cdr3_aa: CAISEGGSTYEQYF

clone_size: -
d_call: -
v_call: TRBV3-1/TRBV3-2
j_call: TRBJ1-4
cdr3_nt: TGTGCCAGCAGCCTGGCCGGGGTTCGCGAAAAACTGTTTTTT
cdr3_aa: CASSLAGVREKLFF

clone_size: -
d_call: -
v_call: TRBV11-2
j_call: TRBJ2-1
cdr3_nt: TGTGCCAGCAGCCCTTCCGGGACTTCCTACAATGAGCAGTTCTTC
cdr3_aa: CASSPSGTSYNEQFF

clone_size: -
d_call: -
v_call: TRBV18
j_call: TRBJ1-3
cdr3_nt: TGTGCCAGCTCACCTGGGGTGAGCTCTGGAAACACCATATATTTT
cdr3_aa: CASSPGVSSGNTIYF

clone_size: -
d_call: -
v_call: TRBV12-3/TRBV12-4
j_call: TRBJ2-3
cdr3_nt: TGTGCCAGCGAAGCGCTCACAGATACGCAGTATTTT
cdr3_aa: CASEALTDTQYF

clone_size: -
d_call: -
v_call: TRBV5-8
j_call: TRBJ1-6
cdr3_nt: TGTGCCAGCAGCTTGGCCGGACGGCTGAATTCGCCCCTCCACTTT
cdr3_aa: CASSLAGRLNSPLHF